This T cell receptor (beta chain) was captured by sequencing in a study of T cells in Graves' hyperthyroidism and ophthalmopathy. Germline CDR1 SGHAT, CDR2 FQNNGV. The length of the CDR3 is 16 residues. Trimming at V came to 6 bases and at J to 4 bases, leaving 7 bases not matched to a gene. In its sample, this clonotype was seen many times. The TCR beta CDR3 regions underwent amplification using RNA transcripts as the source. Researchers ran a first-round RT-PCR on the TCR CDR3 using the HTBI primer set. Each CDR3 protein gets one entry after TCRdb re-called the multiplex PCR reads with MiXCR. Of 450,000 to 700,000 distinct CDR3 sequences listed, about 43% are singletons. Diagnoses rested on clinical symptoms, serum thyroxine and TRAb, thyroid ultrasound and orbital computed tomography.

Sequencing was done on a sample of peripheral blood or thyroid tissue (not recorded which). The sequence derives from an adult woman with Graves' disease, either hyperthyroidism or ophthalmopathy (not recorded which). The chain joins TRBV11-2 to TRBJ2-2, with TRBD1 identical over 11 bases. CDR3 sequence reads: CASSSRDRGFTGELFF. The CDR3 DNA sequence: TGTGCCAGCAGTTCAAGGGACAGGGGGTTCACCGGGGAGCTGTTTTTT.